The T cell receptor (beta chain) under discussion was sequenced for a study of cytomegalovirus exposure and HLA in healthy donors (dated by TCRdb to 2016 to 2017). Looking at the study overall: An earlier analysis of roughly 500 of the donors reported 250 to 300 Gb of sequence data and some 110 million unique TCR beta sequences obtained from approximately 180 million T cells. Donor age, sex, ethnicity and CMV serostatus were compiled together with the repertoire data. Across under 500 genotyped donors of the cohort, an average of roughly 230,000 unique TCR beta nucleotide sequences per donor were sequenced, and roughly 20% of those sequences were non-productive. In the later analysis, no new phenotypic data were used to find candidate immune exposures; instead, reliance was placed on TCR beta sequences and their occurrence across donors. An earlier analysis of 587 of the donors applied high-throughput TCR beta sequencing to assess whether each TCR beta V gene segment acted as functional or pseudogenic. Approximately 300 gigabases of sequencing data and approximately 92 million unique TCR sequences made up an early release that covered some 640 HLA-typed donors. In a later genetic analysis, genome-wide SNP genotypes for about 55% of the roughly 700 donors were used, and that subset was treated as a discovery cohort. The aim of the study was to test whether cataloging public T cell receptors could identify signatures of past pathogen exposure. To predict cytomegalovirus infection status, the study brought together high-throughput TCR immunosequencing, statistical association of individual TCRs with disease status, and machine learning. Among the roughly 390 genotyped donors, roughly 80% belonged to the genetic ancestry cluster associated with self-reported Caucasian donors. Because of strong linkage in the cohort, roughly five DR-DQ haplotypes were treated as single units for association and clustering. In a later analysis, previously published TCR beta repertoires from 500 to 750 donors were re-analyzed and high-resolution HLA genotyping was added so that TCR occurrence patterns could be studied. HLA typing covered class I and class II loci at four-digit resolution. Typing coverage varied by locus: 629-630 donors for A, B, C, DRB1 and DQB1; around 560 for DQA1; about 570 for DPA1; about 450 for DPB1. The T cell repertoires of 700 or so subjects were profiled by immunosequencing and related to cytomegalovirus serostatus. Along with the approximately 600-subject first cohort, a separate validation cohort of over a hundred different subjects was used. All discovery cohort repertoires had been generated on a single sequencing platform. What the authors observed across the whole study: In a later analysis, most CMV-associated TCR beta chains were found to appear HLA-restricted, with HLA associations seemingly driven largely by CMV exposure. In an earlier analysis of some 500 of the donors, most TCR beta V segments were observed in productive rearrangements about 87% or about 30% of the time, broadly matching IMGT annotations. In a later genetic analysis, a missense DCLRE1C variant was associated with V-gene and J-gene trimming of TCR beta chains, and the association was replicated in an independent cohort. A later analysis associated 16,951 TCR beta sequences with specific HLA alleles at a false discovery rate of 0.05. In a later analysis, the rate of TCR association differed among HLA loci, with DRB1 alleles having the most associated TCRs and HLA-C alleles having the fewest. In a later analysis, several top co-occurrence clusters were reported to appear linked to parvovirus B19, influenza, CMV and Epstein-Barr virus. Some IMGT-functional V segments, including TRBV6-2 and TRBV6-3, could not be distinguished by the 87-base-pair reads and were therefore excluded. Roughly uniform sequencing depth across donors was assumed in presence/absence analyses, although this assumption may not hold. The classifier was reported to diagnose cytomegalovirus status with high specificity and sensitivity in both the original cohort and the validation cohort. The study gave a list of 150 to 200 TCR beta chains associated with cytomegalovirus. The sequencing pipeline was judged likely to have produced a cluster of highly shared sequence variants as a technical artifact. In a later genetic analysis, fewer N-insertions in productive TCRs were reported among donors in an Asian-associated ancestry cluster than the approximately 670-donor mean. Strong co-occurrence of HLA alleles, especially DR and DQ, made assigning TCR associations to individual alleles difficult. Because HLA typing was missing for some donors at each locus, association tests included only the typed subset. Immune exposure information for the cohort was limited to CMV serostatus. In vitro tests confirmed that a few of the cytomegalovirus-associated TCR beta chains recognize cytomegalovirus antigens. While some public TCRs were present in many individuals, most TCR sequences turned up only very rarely across donors. Only TCR beta chains were sequenced in this cohort, and the absence of alpha or paired-chain data limited detectable features. Linkage disequilibrium might explain the correlated functional status among segregating V segments, but an unknown experimental factor could not be excluded. A further reported finding was that TCR beta sequences accurately predicted the HLA-A and HLA-B alleles for most subjects in the first cohort. The authors suggested that the approach could potentially be generalized to other disease states and immunological phenotypes. A later analysis found that HLA-associated TCR beta chains were more clonally expanded and had lower generation probabilities than equally common non-associated chains. Because counts were too low, roughly 17 rarely observed V segments, including chromosome 9 orphons, were left out of the earlier analysis of some 600 of the donors.

The germline V gene encodes CDR1 SEHNR and CDR2 FQNEAQ (reference sequence). Reading from cysteine to phenylalanine, the CDR3 counts 15 amino acids. The entry retains the CDR3 DNA only, 45 bases that are in frame from base 1. Trimming costs V 4 bases and J 0 bases, and their ends lie 9 bases apart. The method was the immunoSEQ multiplex PCR assay. For the multiplex PCR, a mixture combining 60 forward primers for TCR Vbeta segments and 13 reverse primers for TCR Jbeta segments was used. A multiplex PCR assay on genomic DNA amplified the CDR3 region of rearranged TCR beta genes. The amplified TCR beta libraries were sequenced on the Illumina HiSeq System as 87-base-pair reads. Per the source publication's procedure: Across the 666 repertoires, a later analysis counted 80 million or so unique TCR beta chains, around 10 million of which were shared by at least two donors. Raw reads were error-corrected and collapsed into unique sequences with a nearest-neighbor algorithm that merged closely related sequences to remove PCR and sequencing errors. To assign V, D and J gene segments, CDR3 sequences were aligned to IMGT reference sequences. Each retained sequence needed at least a six-nucleotide match to both a V gene segment and a J gene segment. A rearrangement counted as productive if the CDR3 had no stop codons and remained in frame with V and J, and every other rearrangement counted as non-productive. CDR3 was defined according to IMGT convention as the region running from the second conserved V-encoded cysteine to the conserved J-encoded phenylalanine. In an earlier analysis of 500 to 650 of the donors, sequences lacking an unambiguous match to a single V gene segment were excluded. An earlier analysis of fewer than 750 of the donors classified V segments as functional when productive rearrangements were above 56.7% and as segregating when the standard deviation between donors was above 5%. To diagnose cytomegalovirus status from the catalog of TCR beta chain sequences, a statistical classification framework was built. In a later analysis, V and J genes were assigned by comparing TCR nucleotide sequences against IMGT/GENE-DB human TR gene sequences. In a later analysis, CDR3 sequences and most-parsimonious VDJ recombination scenarios were assigned using the TCRdist pipeline. In a later analysis, each TCR beta chain was defined by its CDR3 amino acid sequence together with its V-gene family, and reads lacking a unique V-gene family were excluded. As a way to deal with suspected cross-contamination and a sequencing artifact, a later analysis dropped 450 to 600 nucleotide sequences that were highly shared and had low generation probability. In a later analysis, a clonal expansion index for each public chain was calculated from normalized within-repertoire ranks of inferred template counts. Generation probabilities in a later analysis came from a VDJ recombination model fitted to out-of-frame rearrangements, and those results were checked against IGoR. In a later analysis, hypergeometric tests were used to score TCR-TCR, TCR-HLA and TCR-CMV co-occurrence, with a repertoire-size bias correction applied to TCR pairs. In a later analysis, false discovery rates were estimated by permuting HLA or CMV assignments 20 times. In a later analysis, co-occurring TCRs were grouped using DBSCAN, and TCRdist sequence similarity was added for clustering within HLA-allele-positive subsets. Repertoires with fewer than 30,000 or more than 120,000 public chains were left out of co-occurrence clustering, as were five repertoires with anomalous nucleotide sharing. TCRdb provides this immuneACCESS table in a form limited to in-frame rearrangements. Some clones are lacking; in checked studies, under half of them reflect an unresolved V gene, and why the rest are absent is not known. V and J calls and clone size are copied from that table; D and trimming were computed from the DNA. The sample yields around 280,000 clones; 80% to 90% were counted once. Together, the top ten hold 2% to 3% of the sample.

A note on this clone: It has no known antigen specificity. There are no base qualities to consult, and no much larger clone falls within one base.

In total, over 600 healthy bone marrow donors made up the cohort. At the time of sampling, all cohort members were nominally healthy, though unrecorded immune exposures were likely present. The donor tested CMV seronegative, placing the donor among the 350 to 400 seronegative members of the cohort. A peripheral blood sample was provided by each donor, and peripheral blood mononuclear cells were used for TCR beta sequencing. Genomic DNA was extracted from the blood cell samples with the Qiagen DNeasy Blood Extraction Kit. This clonotype was obtained from a woman aged 18-29 years in good health and CMV-seronegative. What was sequenced was PBMCs. The V gene is TRBV7-9 and the J gene is TRBJ1-4, with no D gene named confidently. The CDR3: CASSSHRATNEKLFF. The sequenced DNA: TGTGCCAGCAGCTCGCACCGGGCAACTAATGAAAAACTGTTTTTT.